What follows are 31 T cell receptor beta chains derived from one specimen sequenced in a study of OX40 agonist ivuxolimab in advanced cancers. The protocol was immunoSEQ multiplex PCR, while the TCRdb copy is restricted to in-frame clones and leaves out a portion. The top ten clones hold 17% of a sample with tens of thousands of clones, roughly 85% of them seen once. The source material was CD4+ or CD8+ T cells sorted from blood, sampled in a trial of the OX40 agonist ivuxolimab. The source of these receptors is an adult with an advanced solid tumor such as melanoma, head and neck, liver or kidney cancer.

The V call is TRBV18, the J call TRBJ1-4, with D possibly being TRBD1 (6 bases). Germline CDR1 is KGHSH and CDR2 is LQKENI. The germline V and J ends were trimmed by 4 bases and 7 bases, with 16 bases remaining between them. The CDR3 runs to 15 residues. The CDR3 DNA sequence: TGTGCCAGCTCACGGGGGCCCGATCGGAGTGAAAAACTGTTTTTT. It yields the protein CASSRGPDRSEKLFF.

The CDR3 here is CASSISSGSSNEQFF. In DNA form, the CDR3 reads TGTGCCAGTAGTATCTCTAGCGGGAGCTCCAATGAGCAGTTCTTC. V gene TRBV19 combines with J gene TRBJ2-1, with TRBD2 matching 10 bases. V gave up 3 bases and J gave up 6 bases; unmatched junction bases: 5. The V gene's germline CDR1 is LNHDA and CDR2 SQIVND (reference sequence). The CDR3 is 15 residues long.

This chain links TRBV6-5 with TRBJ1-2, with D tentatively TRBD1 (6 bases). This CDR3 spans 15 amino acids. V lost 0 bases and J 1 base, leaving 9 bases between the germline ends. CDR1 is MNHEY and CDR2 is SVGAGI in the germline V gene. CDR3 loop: CASSYSRGFNYGYTF. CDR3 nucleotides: TGTGCCAGCAGTTACTCGAGGGGGTTTAACTATGGCTACACCTTC.

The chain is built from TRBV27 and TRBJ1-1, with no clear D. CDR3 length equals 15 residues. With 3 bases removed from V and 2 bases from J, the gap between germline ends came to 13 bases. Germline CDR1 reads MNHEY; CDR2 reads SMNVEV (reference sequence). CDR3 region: CASSFLTPINTEAFF. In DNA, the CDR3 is TGTGCCAGCAGTTTTCTGACACCTATCAACACTGAAGCTTTCTTT.

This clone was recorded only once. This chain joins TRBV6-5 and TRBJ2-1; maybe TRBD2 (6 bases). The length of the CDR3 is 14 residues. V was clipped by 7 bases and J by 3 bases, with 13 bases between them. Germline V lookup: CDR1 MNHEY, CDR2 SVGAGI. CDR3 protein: CASTLDGGYNEQFF. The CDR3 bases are TGTGCCAGCACCCTCGACGGGGGCTACAATGAGCAGTTCTTC.

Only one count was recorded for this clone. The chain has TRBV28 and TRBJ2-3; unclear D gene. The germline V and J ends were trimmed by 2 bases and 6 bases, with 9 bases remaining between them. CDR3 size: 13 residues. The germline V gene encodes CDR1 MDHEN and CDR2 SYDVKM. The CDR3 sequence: CASSLTGVDTQYF. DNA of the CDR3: TGTGCCAGCAGTTTAACGGGCGTTGATACGCAGTATTTT.

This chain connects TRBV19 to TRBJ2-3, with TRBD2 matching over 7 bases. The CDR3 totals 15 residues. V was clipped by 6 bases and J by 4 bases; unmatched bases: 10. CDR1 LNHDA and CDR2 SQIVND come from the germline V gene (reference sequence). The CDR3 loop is CASSMGLSMADTQYF. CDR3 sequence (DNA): TGTGCCAGTAGCATGGGACTAAGCATGGCAGATACGCAGTATTTT.

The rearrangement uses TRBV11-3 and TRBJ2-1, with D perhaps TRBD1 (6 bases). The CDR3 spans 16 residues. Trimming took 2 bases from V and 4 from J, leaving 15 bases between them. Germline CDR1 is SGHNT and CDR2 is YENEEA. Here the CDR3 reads CASSLRVQGRYNEQFF. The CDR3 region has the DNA TGTGCCAGCAGCTTAAGGGTGCAGGGGCGATACAATGAGCAGTTCTTC.

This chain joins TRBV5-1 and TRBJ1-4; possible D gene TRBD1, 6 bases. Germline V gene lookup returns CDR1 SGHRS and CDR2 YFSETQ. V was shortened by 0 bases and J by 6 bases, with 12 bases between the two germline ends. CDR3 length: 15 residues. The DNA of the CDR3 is TGCGCCAGCAGCTTGGAAGGGACACTTGATGAAAAACTGTTTTTT. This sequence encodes CASSLEGTLDEKLFF.

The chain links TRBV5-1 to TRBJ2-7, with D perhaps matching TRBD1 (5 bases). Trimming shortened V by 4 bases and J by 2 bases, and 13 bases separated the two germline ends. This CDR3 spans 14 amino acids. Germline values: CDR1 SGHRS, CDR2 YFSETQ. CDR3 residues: CASSPDRTTYEQYF. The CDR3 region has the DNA TGCGCCAGCAGCCCTGATAGGACAACCTACGAGCAGTACTTC.

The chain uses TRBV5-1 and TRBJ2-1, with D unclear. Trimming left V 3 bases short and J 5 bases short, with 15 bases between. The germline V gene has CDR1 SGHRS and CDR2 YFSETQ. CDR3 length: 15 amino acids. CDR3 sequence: CASSSPGRSHNEQFF. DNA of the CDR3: TGCGCCAGCAGCTCCCCCGGGCGGAGCCACAATGAGCAGTTCTTC.

CDR3 sequence: CASSPDSRSTDTQYF. DNA for the CDR3: TGCGCCAGCAGCCCGGATTCCCGGAGCACAGATACGCAGTATTTT. This chain uses TRBV5-1 with TRBJ2-3, with unresolved D. V lost 4 bases and J lost 0, with 12 bases in between. CDR3 length: 15 amino acids. The V gene's germline CDR1 is SGHRS and CDR2 YFSETQ. The full variable domain, completed using reference TRBV5-1 and TRBJ2-3, is KAGVTQTPRYLIKTRGQQVTLSCSPISGHRSVSWYQQTPGQGLQFLFEYFSETQRNKGNFPGRFSGRQFSNSRSEMNVSTLELGDSALYLCASSPDSRSTDTQYFGPGTRLTVL.

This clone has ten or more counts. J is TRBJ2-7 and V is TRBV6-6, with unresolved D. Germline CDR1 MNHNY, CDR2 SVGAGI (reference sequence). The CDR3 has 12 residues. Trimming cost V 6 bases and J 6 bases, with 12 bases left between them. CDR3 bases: TGTGCCAGCAGATCCTTCGTTGCCGAGCAGTACTTC. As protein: CASRSFVAEQYF.

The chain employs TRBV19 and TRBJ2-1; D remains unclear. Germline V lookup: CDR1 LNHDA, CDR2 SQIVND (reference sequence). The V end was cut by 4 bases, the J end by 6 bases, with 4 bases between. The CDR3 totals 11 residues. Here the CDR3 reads CASSTVNEQFF. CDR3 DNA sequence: TGTGCCAGTAGTACGGTCAATGAGCAGTTCTTC.

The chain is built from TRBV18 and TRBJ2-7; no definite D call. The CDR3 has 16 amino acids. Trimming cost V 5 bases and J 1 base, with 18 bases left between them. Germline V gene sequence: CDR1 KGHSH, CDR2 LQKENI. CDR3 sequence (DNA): TGTGCCAGCTCATTGCAAGGGCTAGGAACTTCCTACGAGCAGTACTTC. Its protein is CASSLQGLGTSYEQYF.

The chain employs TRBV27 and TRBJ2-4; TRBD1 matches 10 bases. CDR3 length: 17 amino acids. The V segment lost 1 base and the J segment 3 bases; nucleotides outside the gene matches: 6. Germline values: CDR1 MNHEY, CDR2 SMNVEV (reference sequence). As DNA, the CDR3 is TGTGCCAGCAGTTTATGGACAGGGGGTGGGGTCAAAAACATTCAGTACTTC. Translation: CASSLWTGGGVKNIQYF.

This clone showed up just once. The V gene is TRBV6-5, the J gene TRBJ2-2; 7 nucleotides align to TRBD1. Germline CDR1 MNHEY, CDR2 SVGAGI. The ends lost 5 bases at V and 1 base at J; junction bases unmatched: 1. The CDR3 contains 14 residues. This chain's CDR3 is CASSRQGNTGELFF. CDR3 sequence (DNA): TGTGCCAGCAGTCGACAGGGGAACACCGGGGAGCTGTTTTTT.

CDR3 nucleotides: TGTGCCAGCAGCTTAAGAACTAGCGGGACTGGGGAGCTGTTTTTT. Its translation is CASSLRTSGTGELFF. The chain joins TRBV7-9 to TRBJ2-2; 10 positions match TRBD2. The CDR3 extends over 15 amino acids. The V gene's germline CDR1 is SEHNR and CDR2 FQNEAQ (reference sequence). Trimming at V came to 2 bases and at J to 8 bases, leaving 5 bases not matched to a gene.

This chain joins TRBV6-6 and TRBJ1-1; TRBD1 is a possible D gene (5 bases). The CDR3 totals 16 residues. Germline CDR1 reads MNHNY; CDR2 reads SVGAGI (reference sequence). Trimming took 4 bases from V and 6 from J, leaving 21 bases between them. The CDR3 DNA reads TGTGCCAGCAGTTTCCCTGTGACAGCAAGAACCCCTGAAGCTTTCTTT. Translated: CASSFPVTARTPEAFF.

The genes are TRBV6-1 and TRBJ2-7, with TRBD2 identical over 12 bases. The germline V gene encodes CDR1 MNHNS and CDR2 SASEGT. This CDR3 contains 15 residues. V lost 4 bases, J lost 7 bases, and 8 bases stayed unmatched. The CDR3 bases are TGTGCCAGCAGTGTGACTAGCGGGAGATCTGGTGAGCAGTACTTC. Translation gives CASSVTSGRSGEQYF.

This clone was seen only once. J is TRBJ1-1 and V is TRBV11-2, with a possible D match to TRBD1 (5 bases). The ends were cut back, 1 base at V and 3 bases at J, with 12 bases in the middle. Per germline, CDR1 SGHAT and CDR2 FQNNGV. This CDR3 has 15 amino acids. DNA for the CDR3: TGTGCCAGCAGCTTAGTCCCCCGGGGGGACACTGAAGCTTTCTTT. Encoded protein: CASSLVPRGDTEAFF.

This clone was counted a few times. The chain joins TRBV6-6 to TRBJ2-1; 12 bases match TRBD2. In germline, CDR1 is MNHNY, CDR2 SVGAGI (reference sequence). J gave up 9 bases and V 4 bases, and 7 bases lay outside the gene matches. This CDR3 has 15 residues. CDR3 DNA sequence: TGTGCCAGCAGTTTCCTAGCGGGAGGGCCGGGTGAGCAGTTCTTC. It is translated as CASSFLAGGPGEQFF.

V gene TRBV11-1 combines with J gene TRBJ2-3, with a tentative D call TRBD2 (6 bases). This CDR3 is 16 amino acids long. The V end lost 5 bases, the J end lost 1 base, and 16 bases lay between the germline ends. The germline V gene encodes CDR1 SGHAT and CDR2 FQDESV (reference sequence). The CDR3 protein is CASSPTGGGRTDTQYF. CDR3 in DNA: TGTGCCAGCAGCCCAACTGGGGGAGGACGCACAGATACGCAGTATTTT.

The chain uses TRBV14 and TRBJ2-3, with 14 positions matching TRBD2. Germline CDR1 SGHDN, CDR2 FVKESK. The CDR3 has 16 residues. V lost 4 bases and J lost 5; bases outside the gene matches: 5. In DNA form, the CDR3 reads TGTGCCAGCAGCCTGGGACTAGCGGGAGTGAGAGATACGCAGTATTTT. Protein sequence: CASSLGLAGVRDTQYF.

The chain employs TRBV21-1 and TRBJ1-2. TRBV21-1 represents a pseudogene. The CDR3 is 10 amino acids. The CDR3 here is CASRSYGYTF. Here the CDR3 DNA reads TGTGCCAGCAGGAGCTATGGCTACACCTTC.

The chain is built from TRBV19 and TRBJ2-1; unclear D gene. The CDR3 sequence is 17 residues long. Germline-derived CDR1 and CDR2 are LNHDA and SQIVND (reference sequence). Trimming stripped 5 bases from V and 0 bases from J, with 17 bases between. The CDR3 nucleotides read TGTGCCAGTAGTTCGGGCGCCTACCCCAGCTCCTACAATGAGCAGTTCTTC. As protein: CASSSGAYPSSYNEQFF.

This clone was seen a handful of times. The CDR3 region is CASQEMNTEAFF. In DNA, the CDR3 is TGTGCCAGCCAGGAGATGAACACTGAAGCTTTCTTT. The rearrangement links TRBV9 to TRBJ1-1; D is undetermined. Germline V lookup: CDR1 SGDLS, CDR2 YYNGEE. V dropped 7 bases and J dropped 0 bases, with 7 bases sitting between them. CDR3 length: 12 amino acids.

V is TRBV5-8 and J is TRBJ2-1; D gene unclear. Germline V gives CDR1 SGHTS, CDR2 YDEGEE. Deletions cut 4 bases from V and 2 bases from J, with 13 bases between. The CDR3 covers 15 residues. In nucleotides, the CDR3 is TGTGCCAGCAGCCCCCGAGTGGCGGCCTACAATGAGCAGTTCTTC. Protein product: CASSPRVAAYNEQFF.

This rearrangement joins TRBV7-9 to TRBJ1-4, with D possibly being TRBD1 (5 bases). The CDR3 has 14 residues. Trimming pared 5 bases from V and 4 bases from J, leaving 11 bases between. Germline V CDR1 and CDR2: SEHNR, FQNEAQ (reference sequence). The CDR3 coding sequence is TGTGCCAGCAGCGACAGAAATGTTAATGAAAAACTGTTTTTT. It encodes CASSDRNVNEKLFF.

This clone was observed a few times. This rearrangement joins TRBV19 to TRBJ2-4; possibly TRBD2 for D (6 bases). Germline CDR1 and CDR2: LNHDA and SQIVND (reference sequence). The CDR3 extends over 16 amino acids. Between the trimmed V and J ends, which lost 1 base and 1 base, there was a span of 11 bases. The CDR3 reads CASSIGPGGAKNIQYF. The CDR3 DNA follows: TGTGCCAGTAGTATAGGTCCAGGAGGGGCCAAAAACATTCAGTACTTC.

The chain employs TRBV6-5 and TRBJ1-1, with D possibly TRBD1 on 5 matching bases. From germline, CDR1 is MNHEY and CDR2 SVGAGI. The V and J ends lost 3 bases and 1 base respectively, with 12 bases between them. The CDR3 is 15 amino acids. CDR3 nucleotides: TGTGCCAGCAGTTATAGCGGGGCGGGGAACACTGAAGCTTTCTTT. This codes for CASSYSGAGNTEAFF.